This is a list of T cell receptor beta chains from one sample in a study of regulatory T cells in long-lasting Graves disease. Via MiXCR, TCRdb re-called the multiplex PCR reads, giving one row per CDR3 protein. Here the sample spans about 360,000 distinct CDR3 sequences, around 15% being singletons. This sample also appeared in a second study, on T cells in Graves' hyperthyroidism and ophthalmopathy.

Sequences were derived from peripheral blood mononuclear cells (PBMCs), sampled at new diagnosis, from a patient treated with antithyroid drugs. The receptors derive from a woman aged 18-29 years with Graves disease. The CDR3 runs from the conserved cysteine through the conserved F or W. D genes are given only for firm matches. A row's size may be missing; if present it is once, few, many or a size class.

J	D	V	size	CDR3	DNA
TRBJ1-1	TRBD1	TRBV10-3	many	CAIRPQTGTATEAFF	TGTGCCATCAGACCCCAGACAGGGACGGCCACTGAAGCTTTCTTT
TRBJ2-1	TRBD2	TRBV3-1	many	CASSQDWGLAGSPQFF	TGTGCCAGCAGCCAAGATTGGGGACTAGCGGGATCCCCCCAGTTCTTC
TRBJ1-1	NA	TRBV29-1	NA	CSVERGNTEAFF	TGCAGCGTTGAAAGGGGGAACACTGAAGCTTTCTTT
TRBJ1-1	NA	TRBV20-1	many	CSAKLPALSTEAFF	TGCAGTGCCAAGCTACCGGCTCTGAGCACTGAAGCTTTCTTT
TRBJ1-3	NA	TRBV3-1	many	CASSQDRAAGNTIYF	TGTGCCAGCAGCCAAGATCGGGCAGCTGGAAACACCATATATTTT
TRBJ1-1	TRBD1	TRBV20-1	many	CSAMSGTGLTEAFF	TGCAGTGCCATGTCCGGGACAGGGCTCACTGAAGCTTTCTTT
TRBJ1-5	TRBD1	TRBV2	many	CASSEAVRNRGDQPQHF	TGTGCCAGCAGTGAAGCGGTAAGAAACAGGGGGGATCAGCCCCAGCATTTT
TRBJ1-1	NA	TRBV6-1	many	CASSNMGTEAFF	TGTGCCAGCAGTAACATGGGCACTGAAGCTTTCTTT
TRBJ2-7	TRBD2	TRBV28	many	CASSLRRLAGSEQYF	TGTGCCAGCAGTTTAAGACGTCTAGCGGGATCCGAGCAGTACTTC
TRBJ1-1	NA	TRBV28	many	CASSLQVGVTAFF	TGTGCCAGCAGTTTACAGGTTGGTGTGACAGCTTTCTTT
TRBJ2-5	TRBD2	TRBV19	NA	CASSPSRVGGASGTQYF	TGTGCCAGTAGTCCCTCCCGGGTCGGGGGGGCCTCGGGGACCCAGTACTTC
TRBJ2-2	NA	TRBV11-2	many	CASSLTSTGELFF	TGTGCCAGCAGCCTTACTAGCACCGGGGAGCTGTTTTTT
TRBJ2-7	NA	TRBV16	many	CASSPERGDRGYEQYF	TGTGCCAGCAGCCCCGAAAGGGGGGACAGAGGATACGAGCAGTACTTC
TRBJ2-7	NA	TRBV6-1	NA	CASSDIWGNEQYF	TGTGCCAGCAGTGACATCTGGGGAAACGAGCAGTACTTC
TRBJ2-6	NA	TRBV12-3/TRBV12-4	NA	CASSDSSTSGGANVLTF	TGTGCCAGCAGTGATTCTTCGACGAGTGGGGGGGCCAACGTCCTGACTTTC
TRBJ2-5	NA	TRBV4-1	many	CASSLVNGETQYF	TGCGCCAGCAGCCTCGTTAACGGGGAGACCCAGTACTTC
TRBJ2-1	NA	TRBV7-9	few	CASSLVEGPEQFF	TGTGCCAGCAGCTTAGTCGAGGGCCCTGAGCAGTTCTTC
TRBJ2-2	NA	TRBV10-3	many	CAIGDTGELFF	TGTGCCATCGGGGACACCGGGGAGCTGTTTTTT
TRBJ2-7	NA	TRBV20-1	many	CSARKGGADYEQYF	TGCAGTGCTAGGAAGGGCGGGGCCGACTACGAGCAGTACTTC
TRBJ2-2	NA	TRBV7-9	few	CASSPTLGGLGTGELFF	TGTGCCAGCAGCCCTACCCTGGGTGGGTTAGGCACCGGGGAGCTGTTTTTT
TRBJ2-4	NA	TRBV12-5	NA	CASGLLWSWTFAKNIQYF	TGTGCTAGTGGTTTGCTTTGGTCTTGGACTTTTGCCAAAAACATTCAGTACTTC
TRBJ2-7	NA	TRBV20-1	many	CSAERDGAYEQYF	TGCAGTGCTGAGAGAGACGGAGCCTACGAGCAGTACTTC